The 5 T cell receptor beta chains below come from one sample, sequenced in a study of breast tumors, draining lymph nodes, adjacent tissues. Samples came from axillary lymph nodes draining the breast cancer. TCRdb itself ran the multiplex PCR reads through MiXCR, one entry per CDR3 protein. The sample yields approximately 140,000 distinct CDR3 sequences, over 25% seen once. Sequencing used axillary lymph node tissue. These receptors originate from a female donor with breast cancer. Some clones in this sample may be carry-over from other donors' samples.

In the case of this clonotype: A much larger clone differs from this one at a single base, so this may be a read error. The chain combines TRBV6-2 or TRBV6-3 with TRBJ1-2; 7 nucleotides match TRBD1. The CDR3 contains 13 residues. The germline V gene encodes CDR1 MNHEY and CDR2 SVGEGT. J was trimmed by 11 bases and V by 5 bases; bases with no gene match: 11. The CDR3 protein is CASSPIDRAGYTF. DNA for the CDR3: TGTGCCAGCAGTCCAATCGACAGGGCCGGGTACACCTTC.

This clonotype was counted between two and nine times. The gene calls are TRBV12-3 or TRBV12-4 and TRBJ1-1; D ambiguous. The CDR3 spans 14 residues. The V gene lost 7 bases and the J gene lost 3 bases, with 15 bases spanning the gap. CDR3 residues: CASKKKGRYTEAFF. The CDR3 bases are TGTGCCAGCAAAAAGAAAGGACGGTACACTGAAGCTTTCTTT.

This clonotype was seen at least ten times. The chain is built from TRBV20-1 and TRBJ1-5; 7 bases fit TRBD1. V lost 6 bases and J lost 4; bases outside the gene matches: 6. This CDR3 has 13 amino acids. CDR1 is DFQATT, CDR2 SNEGSKA, per germline (reference sequence). The CDR3, as DNA: TGCAGTGCCCTGGGACAGATGAATCAGCCCCAGCATTTT. It is translated as CSALGQMNQPQHF.

This clonotype has ten or more counts. The chain combines TRBV2 with TRBJ2-1; 8 bases align to TRBD1. The CDR3 consists of 15 residues. V was pared by 6 bases and J by 5 bases, with 9 bases of the junction left unmatched. Per germline, CDR1 SNHLY and CDR2 FYNNEI. The CDR3 DNA reads TGTGCCAGCAGAGCGACAGGGGCCACGAACAATGAGCAGTTCTTC. It specifies CASRATGATNNEQFF.

In its sample, this clonotype was seen many times. The rearrangement joins TRBV2 to TRBJ1-2; D possibly corresponds to TRBD1 (6 bases). CDR1 is SNHLY, CDR2 FYNNEI, per germline. With 9 bases removed from V and 1 base from J, the gap between germline ends came to 9 bases. This CDR3 has 12 amino acids. DNA of the CDR3: TGTGCCAGTGGACAGCGTAACTATGGCTACACCTTC. This gives the protein CASGQRNYGYTF.